This T cell receptor (beta chain) was sequenced in a study of Graves' ophthalmopathy and Graves' hyperthyroidism. Study summary: Peripheral blood (taken before any treatment) was collected at initial diagnosis.

The CDR3 runs 13 residues. The V end lost 0 bases, the J end lost 6 bases, and 8 bases lay between the germline ends. Germline V gene sequence: CDR1 PRHDT, CDR2 FYEKMQ (reference sequence). Study outcomes and limitations: The model predicted ophthalmopathy progression with 60% to 71% sensitivity and around 74% specificity.

The sequenced template was RNA, covering the TCR beta CDR3 region. First-round RT-PCR with HTBI primers preceded a second-round multiplex PCR. In TCRdb, the multiplex PCR reads were re-called with MiXCR into one record per CDR3 protein. The sample carries about 210,000 distinct CDR3 sequences, 29% recorded once. The PBMCs originated from less than 13 ml of fresh peripheral blood. This clonotype was observed many times. As yet, its antigen is unknown. The TCR sequence derives from a man aged 45-65 years with Graves' ophthalmopathy. Sequenced input: peripheral blood. The chain combines TRBV13 with TRBJ1-1; no firm D call. CDR3 region: CASSLGGVAEAFF. CDR3 DNA: TGTGCCAGCAGCTTAGGTGGAGTCGCTGAAGCTTTCTTT.